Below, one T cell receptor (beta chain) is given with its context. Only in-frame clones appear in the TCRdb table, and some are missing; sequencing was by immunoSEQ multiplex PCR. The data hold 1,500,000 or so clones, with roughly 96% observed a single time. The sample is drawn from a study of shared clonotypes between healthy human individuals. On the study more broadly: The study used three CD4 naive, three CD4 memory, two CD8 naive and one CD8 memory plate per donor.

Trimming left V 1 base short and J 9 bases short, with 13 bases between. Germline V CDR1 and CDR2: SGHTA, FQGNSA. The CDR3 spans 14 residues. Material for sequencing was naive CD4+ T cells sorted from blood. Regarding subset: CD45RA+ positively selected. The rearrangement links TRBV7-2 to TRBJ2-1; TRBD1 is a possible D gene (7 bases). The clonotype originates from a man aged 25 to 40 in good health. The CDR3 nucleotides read TGTGCCAGCAGCTTAGTAGGAGGGACAGTTGAGCAGTTCTTC. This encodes CASSLVGGTVEQFF. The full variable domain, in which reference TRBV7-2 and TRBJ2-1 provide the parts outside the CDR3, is GAGVSQSPSNKVTEKGKDVELRCDPISGHTALYWYRQSLGQGLEFLIYFQGNSAPDKSGLPSDRFSAERTGGSVSTLTIQRTQQEDSAVYLCASSLVGGTVEQFFGPGTRLTVL.